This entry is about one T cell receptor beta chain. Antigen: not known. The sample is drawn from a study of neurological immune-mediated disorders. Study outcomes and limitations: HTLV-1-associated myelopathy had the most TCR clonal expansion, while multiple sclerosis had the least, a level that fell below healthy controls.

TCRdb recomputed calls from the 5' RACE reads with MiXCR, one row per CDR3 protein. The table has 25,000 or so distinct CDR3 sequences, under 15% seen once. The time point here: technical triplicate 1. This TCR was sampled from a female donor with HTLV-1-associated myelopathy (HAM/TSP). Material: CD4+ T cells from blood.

This chain's CDR3 is CATSSLAGGASSYEQYF. DNA of the CDR3: TGTGCCACCAGCAGCTTAGCGGGCGGGGCGAGCTCCTACGAGCAGTACTTC. V gene TRBV15 combines with J gene TRBJ2-7; 7 nucleotides align to TRBD2. Trimming took 3 bases from V and 0 from J; bases not matched to a gene: 11. This CDR3 region has 17 residues. Looked up from germline, CDR1 is LNHNV and CDR2 is YYDKDF (reference sequence).